This T cell receptor (beta chain) was identified during a study of control samples from healthy donors and cancer patients. Clones were sequenced by immunoSEQ multiplex PCR, and TCRdb holds only the in-frame ones, with some missing. The sample has just under 75,000 clones; approximately 84% are singletons. The length of the CDR3 is 15 residues. V trimming: 0 bases; J trimming: 9 bases; junction bases outside the gene matches: 6. Germline assignment: CDR1 MNHEY and CDR2 SMNVEV (reference sequence). Sequencing was carried out using blood. The rearrangement links TRBV27 to TRBJ2-1; 9 bases match TRBD2. The sequence derives from a woman aged 45-65 years in good health. CDR3 loop: CASSLSGLALTEQFF. The CDR3 DNA is TGTGCCAGCAGTTTATCCGGACTAGCGCTGACTGAGCAGTTCTTC.